The 3 T cell receptor beta chains given below trace back to one sample, sequenced in a study of blood T cell repertoires in COVID-19. The repertoire was sequenced with immunoSEQ multiplex PCR; TCRdb's copy has only in-frame clones and lacks some. The repertoire consists of roughly 140,000 clones, with about nine tenths occurring once and the leading ten covering about 2.1%. The sequencing sample was made of peripheral blood. Receptor source: a human donor in a cohort sampled during active COVID-19.

The chain links TRBV4-3 to TRBJ1-1, with D hard to call. The germline CDR1 and CDR2 sequences are LGHNA and YSLEER. CDR3 length: 16 residues. V shed 0 bases and J shed 0 bases, with 11 bases lying between them. The CDR3 here is CASSQDLTSMNTEAFF. The CDR3 nucleotides are TGCGCCAGCAGCCAAGATCTAACTTCCATGAACACTGAAGCTTTCTTT.

V and J are TRBV6-5 and TRBJ2-7, with 12 bases aligning to TRBD2. The V segment lost 6 bases and the J segment 7 bases; nucleotides outside the gene matches: 10. The CDR3 spans 15 residues. Germline V gene data show CDR1 as MNHEY and CDR2 as SVGAGI. CDR3 sequence: CASSSRLAGAREQYF. The CDR3 DNA reads as TGTGCCAGCAGCTCCCGACTAGCGGGAGCTAGGGAGCAGTACTTC.

The chain employs TRBV6-1 and TRBJ2-6, with D hard to call. The V and J ends lost 2 bases and 4 bases respectively, with 9 bases between them. The CDR3 consists of 15 residues. CDR1 and CDR2 (germline): MNHNS, SASEGT. As DNA, the CDR3 is TGTGCCAGCAGTGAACAGGCTGGCGGGGCCAACGTCCTGACTTTC. Protein product: CASSEQAGGANVLTF.